This T cell receptor beta chain was found in a study of regulatory T cells in long-lasting Graves disease (dated by TCRdb to about 2021). About the study as a whole: Newly diagnosed Graves' disease patients had taken antithyroid drugs for less than 3 months. Patients with persistent Graves' disease were compared with patients with newly diagnosed Graves' disease using TCR sequencing and RNA sequencing of peripheral blood. The study was registered as a clinical trial and conducted in China. A total of around 35 samples underwent TCR sequencing: about 13 from persistent and about 20 from newly diagnosed Graves' disease patients.

Overall study outcomes, separate from this receptor: More public clonotypes were shared among persistent patients (around 3,000) than among newly diagnosed patients (more than 950). As a limitation, the authors acknowledged that the small sample size may reduce accuracy. Only peripheral blood was studied, because thyroid tissue, the primary lesion, was inaccessible. Sequencing and analysis were limited to the TCR beta chain. TRBV28, TRBJ1-2 and TRBJ2-5 were preferentially used in persistent disease, while TRBV20-1 and TRBJ2-1 were favored in newly diagnosed disease. Lower TCR Shannon entropy and fewer highly expanded clones were observed in persistent Graves' disease patients than in newly diagnosed patients, which suggested clonal expansion.

As for this clonotype: Its target antigen remains unknown. This likely traces to a read error, being one base from a far larger clone.

This specimen's time point label, per the study, means: newly diagnosed GD, antithyroid drugs for less than 3 months. RNA was extracted from PBMCs in TRIzol for both TCR sequencing and RNA sequencing. Graves' disease was diagnosed according to American Thyroid Association guidelines. Recruitment of patients was carried out at an endocrinology department in Xi'an, China. From each patient, around 9 milliliters of peripheral blood was collected into an EDTA anticoagulant tube. Ficoll Paque Plus density gradient separation was used to isolate PBMCs, and no additional T cell sorting was done. An Agilent 2100 Bioanalyzer and agarose gel were used to check RNA quality, and a NanoDrop 2000 was used to measure RNA concentration. Libraries were made using multiplex PCR. Sequenced using an Illumina HiSeq 4000. CDR3 regions were amplified by Arm-PCR with iRepertoire HTBI primers to construct TCR beta libraries. Before sequencing, the PCR products underwent gel purification. On the study's bioinformatics: Across samples, 60 to 80 TRBV and 15 or so TRBJ segments were identified and used for gene usage analysis of CDR3 amino acid clonotypes. COPE and FqMerger were used to merge filtered high-quality paired reads into contigs. Contigs were aligned with BLAST to IMGT TRBV, TRBD and TRBJ reference genes, and CDR3 was defined per IMGT. Highly expanded clones were defined as clonotypes with a frequency above 0.1%. Repertoire diversity was measured by Shannon entropy, and V-J evenness by the Gini coefficient. A clonotype found in more than one individual was treated as public. TCRdb trimmed the raw reads at Q25, called clones with MiXCR and kept productive beta chains. Rows are unified per CDR3 protein, each entry keeping the most common DNA and genes. The V and J calls come from TCRdb's annotation, not from the publication. This sample gives 300,000 to 400,000 distinct CDR3 sequences in total; over 15% of them show up just once. More than 35% of the sample comes from the top ten.

The CDR3 goes from the cysteine to the phenylalanine over 15 residues. The read is trimmed to its CDR3 DNA, 45 bases read in frame from base 1. CDR1 and CDR2 are drawn from the germline V gene: SGHNT, YENEEA. The receptor's source is a female donor with Graves disease. The chain employs TRBV11-3 and TRBJ1-4; TRBD1 might be the D gene, on 6 matching bases. The sample consisted of peripheral blood mononuclear cells (PBMCs), taken at new diagnosis, from a patient treated with antithyroid drugs. CDR3 protein: CAISPGAGTNEKLLF. The DNA sequence is TGTGCCATCAGCCCGGGGGCGGGAACTAATGAAAAACTGCTTTTT.